This T cell receptor beta chain was observed in a study of blood T cell repertoires in COVID-19. Across the whole study: Samples taken during acute and convalescent COVID-19 were collected in the United States, Italy and Spain. From T cells, B-cell-depleted T cells, or PBMCs came the material, which was cDNA or gDNA.

The data were produced by immunoSEQ multiplex PCR, yet TCRdb's version contains in-frame clones alone and is incomplete. The sample contains 340,000 or so clones, 86% of which appear only once. Trimming took off 8 bases at V and 4 bases at J, with 17 bases between the two ends. Germline-derived CDR1 and CDR2 are WSHSY and SAAADI. This CDR3 spans 14 amino acids. The receptor comes from a woman aged 40 to 50 with acute COVID-19. This chain connects TRBV10-2 to TRBJ1-1; possible D gene TRBD1, 6 bases. The specimen was PBMCs or T cells enriched from blood (not recorded which). This CDR3 reads CASSTQGYITEAFF. The CDR3 coding sequence is TGCGCCAGCTCAACACAGGGTTATATCACTGAAGCTTTCTTT.